This is a list of T cell receptor beta chains from one sample in a study of shared clonotypes between healthy human individuals. Clones were sequenced by immunoSEQ multiplex PCR, and TCRdb holds only the in-frame ones, with some missing. The sample includes approximately 480,000 clones, almost 80% of them seen just once. The sample consisted of PBMCs. The receptors shown here come from a woman in her 40s in good health. Some clones in this sample may be carry-over from other donors' samples. Both conserved end residues are part of each CDR3. Each record gives: V gene, D gene, J gene, clone size, CDR3 protein, CDR3 DNA. The D gene is left open where the match is weak. Clone size is not always given. Where it is, it says once, few, many or a class for expanded clones.

v_call: TRBV4-2
d_call: -
j_call: TRBJ1-4
clone_size: many
cdr3_aa: CASSQDSEKLFF
cdr3_nt: TGTGCCAGCAGCCAAGATTCAGAAAAACTGTTTTTT

v_call: TRBV5-4
d_call: TRBD1
j_call: TRBJ1-1
clone_size: -
cdr3_aa: CASTLRTGINTEAFF
cdr3_nt: TGTGCCAGCACCCTCAGGACAGGGATTAACACTGAAGCTTTCTTT

v_call: TRBV30
d_call: TRBD2
j_call: TRBJ2-3
clone_size: -
cdr3_aa: CAWRGTSGYTDTQYF
cdr3_nt: TGTGCCTGGAGGGGAACTAGCGGTTACACAGATACGCAGTATTTT

v_call: TRBV7-9
d_call: TRBD2
j_call: TRBJ2-1
clone_size: few
cdr3_aa: CASSLTSGENNEQFF
cdr3_nt: TGTGCCAGCAGCTTAACTAGCGGGGAAAACAATGAGCAGTTCTTC

v_call: TRBV25-1
d_call: -
j_call: TRBJ1-4
clone_size: many
cdr3_aa: CASSEWFSGTNEKLFF
cdr3_nt: TGTGCCAGCAGTGAATGGTTTTCAGGGACTAATGAAAAACTGTTTTTT

v_call: TRBV25-1
d_call: -
j_call: TRBJ1-1
clone_size: -
cdr3_aa: CASSVPGTPIAFF
cdr3_nt: TGTGCCAGCAGTGTCCCAGGGACGCCGATAGCTTTCTTT

v_call: TRBV5-4
d_call: TRBD1
j_call: TRBJ1-2
clone_size: -
cdr3_aa: CASSGQTGVHGYTF
cdr3_nt: TGTGCCAGCAGCGGACAGACAGGGGTCCATGGCTACACCTTC

v_call: TRBV18
d_call: TRBD1
j_call: TRBJ2-5
clone_size: -
cdr3_aa: CASSLRTGVLETQYF
cdr3_nt: TGTGCCAGCTCACTACGGACAGGGGTCCTAGAGACCCAGTACTTC

v_call: TRBV7-8
d_call: -
j_call: TRBJ2-5
clone_size: -
cdr3_aa: CASSLESVETQYF
cdr3_nt: TGTGCCAGCAGCTTAGAGTCCGTCGAGACCCAGTACTTC

v_call: TRBV9
d_call: TRBD1
j_call: TRBJ2-3
clone_size: -
cdr3_aa: CASSADGQGITDTQYF
cdr3_nt: TGTGCCAGCAGCGCCGACGGACAGGGCATCACAGATACGCAGTATTTT

v_call: TRBV5-1
d_call: -
j_call: TRBJ1-5
clone_size: once
cdr3_aa: CASSPQGGGNQPQHF
cdr3_nt: TGCGCCAGCAGCCCACAGGGAGGGGGCAATCAGCCCCAGCATTTT

v_call: TRBV5-1
d_call: TRBD2
j_call: TRBJ2-7
clone_size: few
cdr3_aa: CASSSGAGAGEQYF
cdr3_nt: TGCGCCAGCAGTTCTGGGGCGGGAGCGGGAGAGCAGTACTTC

v_call: TRBV28
d_call: TRBD1
j_call: TRBJ1-5
clone_size: -
cdr3_aa: CASSSDRAMSNQPQHF
cdr3_nt: TGTGCCAGCAGTTCGGACAGGGCGATGAGCAATCAGCCCCAGCATTTT

v_call: TRBV18
d_call: -
j_call: TRBJ1-1
clone_size: -
cdr3_aa: CASSPSNGGIAEAFF
cdr3_nt: TGTGCCAGCTCACCCAGCAACGGAGGGATCGCTGAAGCTTTCTTT

v_call: TRBV4-1
d_call: TRBD2
j_call: TRBJ2-2
clone_size: -
cdr3_aa: CASSRLAGGGTGELFF
cdr3_nt: TGCGCCAGCAGCCGTTTAGCGGGAGGCGGCACCGGGGAGCTGTTTTTT

v_call: TRBV15
d_call: -
j_call: TRBJ2-5
clone_size: -
cdr3_aa: CATSRDSNVETQYF
cdr3_nt: TGTGCCACCAGCAGAGATAGCAACGTTGAGACCCAGTACTTC

v_call: TRBV10-3
d_call: TRBD2
j_call: TRBJ2-3
clone_size: -
cdr3_aa: CGAGDLHTQYF
cdr3_nt: TGTGGAGCGGGAGACTTACATACGCAGTATTTT

v_call: TRBV18
d_call: -
j_call: TRBJ1-1
clone_size: few
cdr3_aa: CASSPTSSRSEAFF
cdr3_nt: TGTGCCAGCTCACCAACTTCTTCACGGTCCGAAGCTTTCTTT

v_call: TRBV5-1
d_call: -
j_call: TRBJ2-5
clone_size: -
cdr3_aa: CASSLRGYETQYF
cdr3_nt: TGCGCCAGCAGCTTGAGAGGGTATGAGACCCAGTACTTC

v_call: TRBV13
d_call: -
j_call: TRBJ2-5
clone_size: -
cdr3_aa: CASSSLQAGKTQYF
cdr3_nt: TGTGCCAGCAGCTCCTTACAGGCAGGAAAGACCCAGTACTTC

v_call: TRBV28
d_call: -
j_call: TRBJ2-1
clone_size: -
cdr3_aa: CASSRTVYNEQFF
cdr3_nt: TGTGCCAGCAGTCGGACAGTTTACAATGAGCAGTTCTTC

v_call: TRBV6-1
d_call: TRBD1
j_call: TRBJ2-6
clone_size: -
cdr3_aa: CASSDRTGGFSGANVLTF
cdr3_nt: TGTGCCAGCAGTGACCGGACAGGTGGCTTCTCTGGGGCCAACGTCCTGACTTTC